Sequencing of this T cell receptor beta chain was carried out in a study of metastatic and nonmetastatic thyroid tumors. No patient received treatment before thyroid surgery. TCRdb re-analyzed the PCR reads using MiXCR. The sample comprises about 53,000 clones, 20% to 25% of which are singletons, and 4% to 5% rests with the top ten. Comment on this clone: This sequence may be a read error, since a much larger clone differs from it by one base.

The receptor was derived from a female donor with papillary thyroid cancer or a benign thyroid nodule (not recorded which). Some clones in this sample may be carry-over from other donors' samples. Sequencing input: blood.

CDR3 nucleotide sequence: TGTGCCAGCAGCCCCTCAGGAGGCCAGGGGGAGACCCAGTACTTC. Protein sequence: CASSPSGGQGETQYF. The rearrangement joins TRBV5-6 to TRBJ2-5, with D tentatively TRBD1 (6 bases). V was pared by 4 bases and J by 5 bases, with 18 bases between. Per germline, CDR1 SGHDT and CDR2 YYEEEE. CDR3 length: 15 amino acids.